This T cell receptor beta chain was found in a study of cytomegalovirus exposure and HLA in healthy donors. Overall study: Early released data comprised some 91 million unique TCRs from HLA-typed donors. The study, taken as a whole, reports: Cytomegalovirus status, reportedly, was diagnosed with high specificity and sensitivity by the classifier. Certain sequence variants were highly shared and formed a cluster, and this cluster was likely a sequencing artifact. TCR association rates varied by HLA locus in a later analysis, with DRB1 highest and HLA-C lowest.

PCR employed 60 Vbeta and 13 Jbeta primers. Profiling relied on immunoSEQ multiplex PCR, and the TCRdb table lists in-frame clones only, not all of them. The sample contains a few hundred thousand clones, under 80% of which appear only once. A remark on this clone: Its target is unknown.

Germline CDR1 and CDR2: SNHLY and FYNNEI. The J segment lost 6 bases and the V segment lost 5 bases, leaving 6 bases of the junction unmatched. This CDR3 has 15 amino acids. Sequencing used PBMCs. This sequence originates from a woman younger than 45 in good health and CMV-seronegative. The gene calls are TRBV2 and TRBJ2-1; 11 positions match TRBD2. CDR3 bases: TGTGCCAGCAGTCTCGGGACTAGCGGCTTCAATGAGCAGTTCTTC. Protein product: CASSLGTSGFNEQFF.